This passage covers 29 T cell receptor beta chains from one sample sequenced in a study of blood T cells in healthy people across ages. The second PCR ran 7 to 11 cycles with a sample-barcoded 5' primer and J-beta primers. TCRdb re-analysed the 5' RACE reads in MiXCR, keeping a single row per CDR3 protein. The top ten hold roughly 8.2% of the sample, which has 1.5 million to 2 million distinct CDR3 sequences, 28% seen once. Material: blood. All receptors derive from a woman younger than 45 in good health.

The rearrangement uses TRBV7-2 and TRBJ2-1; tentative D call: TRBD2 (5 bases). V lost 4 bases, J lost 4 bases, and 17 bases lay in between. This CDR3 spans 16 amino acids. Germline V lookup: CDR1 SGHTA, CDR2 FQGNSA. The CDR3 loop reads CASSSQAVLEYNEQFF. The CDR3 DNA sequence: TGTGCCAGCAGCTCTCAAGCGGTTCTGGAATACAATGAGCAGTTCTTC.

There are many counts of this clonotype. This chain links TRBV20-1 with TRBJ2-5; the D is unclear. This CDR3 has 14 residues. With 0 bases removed from V and 5 bases from J, the gap between germline ends came to 13 bases. Germline CDR1 DFQATT, CDR2 SNEGSKA (reference sequence). CDR3 protein: CSARDGLVGETQYF. In nucleotides, the CDR3 is TGCAGTGCTAGAGATGGTCTAGTGGGGGAGACCCAGTACTTC.

Many counts were recorded for this clonotype. The rearrangement links TRBV6-5 to TRBJ2-1; D unclear. Trimming removed 2 bases from V and 0 bases from J, with 14 bases in between. This CDR3 spans 17 amino acids. The germline V gene has CDR1 MNHEY and CDR2 SVGAGI. This CDR3 reads CASSYPKVHASYNEQFF. CDR3 nucleotides: TGTGCCAGCAGTTACCCCAAAGTGCATGCCTCCTACAATGAGCAGTTCTTC.

This clonotype was counted a few times. The chain combines TRBV27 with TRBJ2-1; the match to TRBD2 covers 13 bases. The V gene end was trimmed by 5 bases and the J gene end by 9 bases; junction bases not matched to a gene: 10. The CDR3 has 16 amino acids. The germline CDR1 and CDR2 sequences are MNHEY and SMNVEV (reference sequence). The CDR3 DNA reads as TGTGCCAGCAGTCACATACTAGCGGGGGGGCCTAGTGAGCAGTTCTTC. Protein: CASSHILAGGPSEQFF.

The V gene is TRBV7-2, the J gene TRBJ2-2; D is undetermined. V lost 3 bases, J lost 9 bases, and 8 bases lay in between. CDR3 length equals 12 residues. Germline-derived CDR1 and CDR2 are SGHTA and FQGNSA. CDR3: CASSLAFRELFF. The CDR3 nucleotides read TGTGCCAGCAGCTTGGCGTTCCGGGAGCTGTTTTTT.

The chain couples TRBV6-6 to TRBJ1-1; D might be TRBD1 (5 bases). The CDR3 totals 13 residues. Germline CDR1 reads MNHNY; CDR2 reads SVGAGI (reference sequence). Trimming pared 0 bases from V and 11 bases from J, leaving 13 bases between. DNA for the CDR3: TGTGCCAGCAGTTACTCGAGCGGGGGGGTGGCTTTCTTT. Its translation: CASSYSSGGVAFF.

This clonotype has ten or more counts. The V gene is TRBV5-1, the J gene TRBJ2-6, with D unclear. This CDR3 is 13 amino acids long. V was shortened by 4 bases and J by 4 bases, with 6 bases between the two germline ends. Germline CDR1 is SGHRS and CDR2 is YFSETQ. The CDR3 DNA sequence: TGCGCCAGCAGCACATCAGGGGCCAACGTCCTGACTTTC. The encoded protein is CASSTSGANVLTF.

V gene TRBV5-1 combines with J gene TRBJ2-3, with TRBD2 as a possible D gene (8 bases). V shed 7 bases and J shed 7 bases, with 25 bases lying between them. The CDR3 runs to 16 residues. Germline values: CDR1 SGHRS, CDR2 YFSETQ. The CDR3 protein is CASSLFSGDSTYTQYF. The CDR3 nucleotides are TGCGCCAGCTCCCTTTTTAGCGGGGACAGTACATATACGCAGTATTTT.

This clonotype was seen a handful of times. The DNA of the CDR3 is TGTGCCAACAGCTTAGCGGGGGTCAGCACAGATACGCAGTATTTT. Amino acids: CANSLAGVSTDTQYF. This rearrangement joins TRBV12-3 or TRBV12-4 to TRBJ2-3; 9 bases are shared with TRBD2. V lost 10 bases, J lost 0 bases, and 8 bases stayed unmatched. CDR3 length equals 15 residues.

The sample holds a few counts of this clonotype. The chain recombines TRBV5-1 with TRBJ2-1, with 12 bases matching TRBD2. The length of the CDR3 is 14 residues. Germline lookup yields CDR1 SGHRS and CDR2 YFSETQ. J gave up 9 bases and V 5 bases, and 6 bases lay outside the gene matches. DNA of the CDR3: TGCGCCAGCAGACTACTAGCGGGGGGTGGTGAGCAGTTCTTC. Translating gives CASRLLAGGGEQFF.

The rearrangement links TRBV9 to TRBJ1-6; 7 bases align to TRBD1. CDR3 size: 16 residues. CDR1 and CDR2 (germline): SGDLS, YYNGEE. The V and J ends lost 3 bases and 5 bases, in that order; junction bases with no gene match: 8. CDR3 amino acids: CASSGKTGRDNSPLHF. CDR3 DNA: TGTGCCAGCAGCGGAAAGACAGGGCGTGATAATTCACCCCTCCACTTT. Full variable domain (remainder filled in from reference TRBV9 and TRBJ1-6): DSGVTQTPKHLITATGQRVTLRCSPRSGDLSVYWYQQSLDQGLQFLIQYYNGEERAKGNILERFSAQQFPDLHSELNLSSLELGDSALYFCASSGKTGRDNSPLHFGNGTRLTVT.

The gene calls are TRBV2 and TRBJ1-2; 11 bases are a match to TRBD1. Trimming at V came to 6 bases and at J to 10 bases, leaving 7 bases not matched to a gene. The V gene's germline CDR1 is SNHLY and CDR2 FYNNEI. CDR3 size: 13 residues. CDR3 sequence: CASSEGTGGPYTF. The DNA of the CDR3 is TGTGCCAGCAGCGAGGGGACAGGGGGTCCCTACACCTTC.

This clonotype was observed once. The V and J genes are TRBV6-6 and TRBJ2-5, with 8 positions matching TRBD2. Germline values: CDR1 MNHNY, CDR2 SVGAGI (reference sequence). The CDR3 length is 14 residues. V was clipped by 6 bases and J by 11 bases; unmatched bases: 14. The chain's CDR3 is CASRPSGGVGEQYF. The CDR3 coding sequence is TGTGCCAGCAGACCCTCGGGGGGGGTCGGGGAGCAGTACTTC.

The gene calls are TRBV7-2 and TRBJ2-6; D is ambiguous. The CDR3 length is 16 residues. Germline V gene lookup returns CDR1 SGHTA and CDR2 FQGNSA. V gave up 7 bases and J gave up 0 bases, with 13 bases separating them. CDR3 bases: TGTGCCAGCACCCCATTTGGGGTCTCTGGGGCCAACGTCCTGACTTTC. Translated: CASTPFGVSGANVLTF.

As for this clonotype: A much larger clone is a single base away; this may be a read error. The CDR3 sequence: CASSDWGGAGEQYF. The CDR3 nucleotides are TGTGCCAGCAGTGACTGGGGGGGCGCTGGCGAGCAGTACTTC. The chain combines TRBV25-1 with TRBJ2-4; D is possibly TRBD2 (7 bases). With the DNA end fitting TRBJ2-7 better, the J assignment may be wrong. Germline-derived CDR1 and CDR2 are MGHDK and SYGVNS. The CDR3 is 14 amino acids.

About this clonotype itself: At one end the junction does not follow the germline gene, possibly because of a read error. This chain connects TRBV29-1 to TRBJ1-5, with TRBD1 as a possible D gene (6 bases). CDR1 SQVTM and CDR2 ANQGSEA come from the germline V gene. The CDR3 is 13 amino acids. The CDR3 loop reads CSARTEGNPPQHF. CDR3 DNA: TGCAGCGCCCGGACAGAAGGCAATCCGCCCCAGCATTTT.

For the CDR3, the DNA is TGCAGTGCTAGATCTGGACTAGCGGGGAGCACAGATACGCAGTATTTT. This sequence encodes CSARSGLAGSTDTQYF. V gene TRBV20-1 combines with J gene TRBJ2-3; 12 bases match TRBD2. CDR3 length: 16 residues. Trimming cost V 2 bases and J 0 bases; bases outside gene matches: 3. Germline values: CDR1 DFQATT, CDR2 SNEGSKA (reference sequence).

The V call is TRBV14, the J call TRBJ1-2; D uncertain. V was shortened by 2 bases and J by 6 bases, with 10 bases between the two germline ends. Per the germline V gene, CDR1 is SGHDN and CDR2 is FVKESK. The CDR3 is 13 residues long. As DNA, the CDR3 is TGTGCCAGCAGCCAAAGTCAATGGGATGGCTACACCTTC. Its translation: CASSQSQWDGYTF.

This clonotype has just a few counts. The V gene is TRBV6-5, the J gene TRBJ2-3; 10 nucleotides line up with TRBD2. The junction had 4 bases not matched to a gene; V was cut back by 6 bases and J by 4 bases. CDR3 size: 14 residues. Germline CDR1 and CDR2: MNHEY and SVGAGI. The CDR3, as DNA: TGTGCCAGCAGCAATAGCGGGAGGTCAGATACGCAGTATTTT. Translating it yields CASSNSGRSDTQYF.

The table lists this clonotype with many counts. This chain links TRBV7-9 with TRBJ2-7; D possibly corresponds to TRBD1 (6 bases). Per the germline V gene, CDR1 is SEHNR and CDR2 is FQNEAQ (reference sequence). This CDR3 is built from 14 residues. V lost 4 bases, J lost 1 base, and 11 bases lay in between. CDR3 amino acids: CASSSRDTSYEQYF. CDR3 in DNA: TGTGCCAGCAGCTCCCGGGACACGTCCTACGAGCAGTACTTC.

This clonotype was counted at least ten times. This sequence joins TRBV28 and TRBJ2-7, with TRBD1 identical over 8 bases. V was pared by 4 bases and J by 4 bases, with 6 bases of the junction left unmatched. CDR1 MDHEN and CDR2 SYDVKM come from the germline V gene. This CDR3 spans 14 amino acids. As DNA, the CDR3 is TGTGCCAGCAGTTCGACAGGGGTTTCGTACGAGCAGTACTTC. Translated, it gives CASSSTGVSYEQYF.

This clonotype was seen many times. The chain combines TRBV7-2 with TRBJ2-5; TRBD2 matches 11 bases. The CDR3 runs to 17 residues. The V gene's germline CDR1 is SGHTA and CDR2 FQGNSA. The ends lost 0 bases at V and 5 bases at J; junction bases unmatched: 8. CDR3 in DNA: TGTGCCAGCAGCTTAGCTAGCGGGGGGGCCTCGGGGGAGACCCAGTACTTC. Protein: CASSLASGGASGETQYF.

V usage is TRBV7-9 and J usage is TRBJ2-1; 13 bases fit TRBD2. Germline V CDR1 and CDR2: SEHNR, FQNEAQ (reference sequence). V lost 5 bases to trimming and J lost 9 bases; unmatched junction nucleotides: 13. This CDR3 spans 17 amino acids. The CDR3 DNA sequence: TGTGCCAGCAGCCAAGGACAAGGACTAGCGGGAGTGGGTGAGCAGTTCTTC. Its translation: CASSQGQGLAGVGEQFF.

This sequence joins TRBV7-9 and TRBJ1-5, with D uncertain. CDR3 length equals 16 residues. From germline, CDR1 is SEHNR and CDR2 FQNEAQ (reference sequence). V lost 1 base and J lost 4, with 14 bases in between. CDR3 sequence reads: CASSLVGPLNNQPQHF. DNA of the CDR3: TGTGCCAGCAGCTTAGTCGGACCCTTGAATAATCAGCCCCAGCATTTT.

The V and J genes are TRBV7-9 and TRBJ2-5; D is uncertain. CDR3 length: 13 amino acids. Trimming took off 5 bases at V and 0 bases at J, with 7 bases between the two ends. In germline, CDR1 is SEHNR, CDR2 FQNEAQ (reference sequence). CDR3: CASSEVYQETQYF. CDR3 coding DNA: TGTGCCAGCAGCGAAGTTTACCAAGAGACCCAGTACTTC.

The chain joins TRBV7-9 to TRBJ1-5; D is possibly TRBD1 (6 bases). Per the germline V gene, CDR1 is SEHNR and CDR2 is FQNEAQ (reference sequence). V was shortened by 1 base and J by 2 bases, with 12 bases between the two germline ends. CDR3 length: 16 residues. The CDR3: CASSLDPGVGNQPQHF. In DNA form, the CDR3 reads TGTGCCAGCAGCTTAGACCCAGGGGTAGGCAATCAGCCCCAGCATTTT.

V is TRBV12-3 or TRBV12-4 and J is TRBJ1-4, with D unclear. The V gene lost 6 bases and the J gene lost 4 bases, with 9 bases spanning the gap. The CDR3 runs 13 residues. The CDR3 spells CASRYSGNEKLFF. Here the CDR3 DNA reads TGTGCCAGCAGATACAGTGGTAATGAAAAACTGTTTTTT.

Only a few counts were recorded for this clonotype. The chain joins TRBV9 to TRBJ2-7; 13 nucleotides agree with TRBD2. The CDR3 is 16 residues long. V shed 0 bases, J shed 2 bases, and the junction held 2 bases outside the gene matches. Germline V gives CDR1 SGDLS, CDR2 YYNGEE. The CDR3 spells CASSVEGTSGAYEQYF. The DNA of the CDR3 is TGTGCCAGCAGCGTAGAGGGGACTAGCGGGGCCTACGAGCAGTACTTC.

This clonotype was recorded a few times. J is TRBJ2-1 and V is TRBV29-1; 10 positions agree with TRBD2. CDR3 length: 13 amino acids. The trim removed 4 bases at V and 9 bases at J, leaving 6 bases unmatched. Germline V CDR1 and CDR2: SQVTM, ANQGSEA. The CDR3 sequence is CSVASGSSGEQFF. CDR3 coding DNA: TGCAGCGTTGCTAGCGGGAGTTCGGGTGAGCAGTTCTTC.